This TCR beta chain derives from a study of Graves' ophthalmopathy and Graves' hyperthyroidism. Points from the study as a whole: Most expanded clonotypes from thyroid (those above 0.001 frequency) were also found in blood. Between ophthalmopathy and stable hyperthyroidism, a 13-signature model drew a separation with nearly 90% sensitivity and just under 83% specificity.

Other autoimmune diseases, uncontrolled infections, pregnancy or lactation excluded patients from enrollment. Diagnosis used clinical symptoms, serum thyroxine, TRAb, thyroid ultrasound and orbital computed tomography. Investigators amplified TCR beta CDR3 regions from RNA transcripts. An opening RT-PCR round employed HTBI primers and preceded a second-round multiplex PCR. MiXCR, applied by TCRdb to the multiplex PCR reads, yields one record per CDR3 protein. The sample contains some 1.1 million distinct CDR3 sequences, about 38% of which appear only once. This clonotype was counted ten times or more. What it binds is not known. This sequence was found in an adult man with Graves' hyperthyroidism. The sample taken for sequencing was peripheral blood or thyroid tissue (not recorded which).

The DNA for the CDR3 is TGCAGTGCTCCGCTCCGGTTTTGGCAAGAGACCCAGTACTTC. Translated, it gives CSAPLRFWQETQYF. This sequence joins TRBV20-1 and TRBJ2-5, with D uncertain. CDR1 and CDR2 from the germline V gene are DFQATT and SNEGSKA (reference sequence). The CDR3 sequence is 14 residues long. V was shortened by 5 bases and J by 2 bases, with 15 bases between the two germline ends.